This TCR beta chain was profiled in a study of graft-versus-host responses after intestinal transplantation. Libraries were prepared by immunoSEQ multiplex PCR; TCRdb keeps only in-frame clonotypes and omits some of them. The table lists 27,000 or so clones, around 80% of them singletons. A note on this clone: Its antigen remains unidentified.

This CDR3 region has 15 residues. V was clipped by 0 bases and J by 0 bases, with 9 bases between them. Germline CDR1 is MNHNY and CDR2 is SVGAGI (reference sequence). This sample comprised unstimulated CD4+ T cells sorted from spleen or lymph node cells, obtained before intestinal transplant. The receptor was isolated from a human donor who received an intestinal transplant. This chain connects TRBV6-6 to TRBJ2-7; no definite D call. The CDR3 DNA follows: TGTGCCAGCAGTTACTCCCCACTCGCCTCCTACGAGCAGTACTTC. It specifies CASSYSPLASYEQYF.